Listed below are T cell receptor beta chains from one sample, sequenced in a study of blood T cell repertoires in COVID-19. Produced via immunoSEQ multiplex PCR; TCRdb's table is partial and in-frame only. The data show roughly 130,000 clones, over 70% seen once. Sequencing was done on a sample of peripheral blood. The receptors originated from a man in his fifties or sixties with active or convalescent COVID-19. The CDR3 runs from the conserved cysteine through the conserved F or W. A D gene is named only where the DNA matches it firmly. Expanded clones get a size class; other rows say once, few or many, or leave the size out.

TRBD2	16	TRBV2	TRBJ2-5	.	CASKTGTSGGPETQYF	TGTGCCAGCAAAACCGGGACTAGCGGAGGCCCGGAGACCCAGTACTTC
TRBD1	15	TRBV19	TRBJ2-1	.	CASSIVQGALGEQFF	TGTGCCAGTAGTATAGTTCAGGGGGCACTTGGTGAGCAGTTCTTC
.	15	TRBV24-1	TRBJ2-1	.	CATSDLRGSYNEQFF	TGTGCCACCAGTGATTTACGAGGATCCTACAATGAGCAGTTCTTC
.	15	TRBV18	TRBJ1-2	.	CASSPRDRPGYGYTF	TGTGCCAGCTCACCACGAGACCGACCGGGCTATGGCTACACCTTC
.	16	TRBV7-9	TRBJ2-5	.	CASSLPTLGHQETQYF	TGTGCCAGCAGTCTCCCGACACTGGGACATCAGGAGACCCAGTACTTC
.	13	TRBV11-2	TRBJ2-5	.	CASSPGEVETQYF	TGTGCCAGCAGCCCCGGAGAGGTGGAGACCCAGTACTTC
TRBD1	14	TRBV2	TRBJ1-5	.	CASSGDREDQPQHF	TGTGCCAGCAGTGGAGACAGGGAGGATCAGCCCCAGCATTTT
TRBD1	13	TRBV25-1	TRBJ1-2	.	CASSGQGAGGYTF	TGTGCCAGCAGCGGACAGGGGGCTGGAGGCTACACCTTC
.	15	TRBV9	TRBJ1-4	.	CASSGRQATNEKLFF	TGTGCCAGCAGCGGCAGGCAGGCAACTAATGAAAAACTGTTTTTT
.	12	TRBV6-5	TRBJ1-6	.	CATRNGGSPLHF	TGTGCCACCCGCAATGGGGGCTCACCCCTCCACTTT
.	15	TRBV4-3	TRBJ2-2	.	CASSQAGNPPGELFF	TGCGCCAGCAGCCAAGCCGGTAATCCTCCCGGGGAGCTGTTTTTT
.	15	TRBV18	TRBJ1-5	.	CASSRTGEGGQPQHF	TGTGCCAGCTCACGCACCGGGGAGGGAGGTCAGCCCCAGCATTTT
.	18	TRBV28	TRBJ2-1	.	CAIEDRDGAGGQYNEQFF	TGTGCCATCGAGGACAGGGATGGGGCGGGAGGGCAGTACAATGAGCAGTTCTTC
TRBD1	15	TRBV28	TRBJ1-5	.	CASSLGDRRYQPQHF	TGTGCCAGCAGTTTAGGGGACAGGAGGTACCAGCCCCAGCATTTT
TRBD2	15	TRBV6-6	TRBJ2-7	.	CASSNSGLAGEEQYF	TGTGCCAGCAGTAACTCGGGACTAGCGGGAGAAGAGCAGTACTTC
.	13	TRBV2	TRBJ1-2	.	CASSDRTNYGYTF	TGTGCCAGCAGTGATCGGACAAACTATGGCTACACCTTC
.	15	TRBV14	TRBJ1-3	.	CASSQKGHSGNTIYF	TGTGCCAGCAGCCAAAAGGGACACTCTGGAAACACCATATATTTT
.	16	TRBV3-1/TRBV3-2	TRBJ2-7	.	CASSQAWGARSYEQYF	TGTGCCAGCAGCCAGGCGTGGGGCGCCCGCTCCTACGAGCAGTACTTC
TRBD2	15	TRBV7-3	TRBJ2-1	.	CASSLRSSGTNEQFF	TGTGCCAGCAGCTTACGCTCTAGCGGGACTAATGAGCAGTTCTTC
TRBD1	14	TRBV28	TRBJ1-2	.	CASSFRTGNYGYTF	TGTGCCAGCAGTTTCAGGACAGGGAACTATGGCTACACCTTC
.	14	TRBV5-1	TRBJ1-1	once	CASSRLKENTEAFF	TGCGCCAGCAGCCGCCTAAAAGAGAACACTGAAGCTTTCTTT
TRBD1	14	TRBV28	TRBJ1-2	.	CASRGTGGAYGYTF	TGTGCCAGCAGGGGGACAGGGGGCGCGTATGGCTACACCTTC
.	11	TRBV7-8	TRBJ2-1	.	CASSLVVEQFF	TGTGCCAGCAGCTTAGTAGTTGAGCAGTTCTTC
.	13	TRBV11-3	TRBJ1-1	.	CASSLVQGTEAFF	TGTGCCAGCAGCTTAGTACAGGGCACTGAAGCTTTCTTT
TRBD1	18	TRBV9	TRBJ2-1	.	CASSPGTGDRSSYNEQFF	TGTGCCAGCAGCCCCGGGACAGGGGATCGGAGCTCCTACAATGAGCAGTTCTTC
.	14	TRBV7-9	TRBJ2-5	.	CASSLGPHQETQYF	TGTGCCAGCAGCTTAGGGCCGCACCAAGAGACCCAGTACTTC
TRBD2	16	TRBV28	TRBJ2-3	few	CASIRTSGILRGAQYF	TGTGCCAGCATCCGGACTAGCGGCATACTCCGGGGCGCGCAGTATTTT
.	12	TRBV28	TRBJ1-5	.	CASRSGNQPQHF	TGTGCCAGCCGGTCCGGCAATCAGCCCCAGCATTTT
TRBD1	14	TRBV29-1	TRBJ2-3	.	CSVLNRGSTDTQYF	TGCAGCGTGCTTAACAGGGGTAGCACAGATACGCAGTATTTT
.	14	TRBV19	TRBJ1-4	.	CASNIRSTNEKLFF	TGTGCCAGTAATATTCGGTCAACTAATGAAAAACTGTTTTTT
.	17	TRBV7-8	TRBJ2-2	.	CASSSATSGQSTGELFF	TGTGCCAGCAGCTCGGCCACGAGCGGGCAGAGCACCGGGGAGCTGTTTTTT
TRBD1	15	TRBV7-3	TRBJ2-3	.	CASSLTDRDLDTQYF	TGTGCCAGCAGCTTAACTGACAGGGACCTGGATACGCAGTATTTT
TRBD2	16	TRBV7-8	TRBJ2-2	.	CASSPSGGDGTGELFF	TGTGCCAGCAGTCCAAGCGGGGGGGATGGCACCGGGGAGCTGTTTTTT
.	14	TRBV5-1	TRBJ2-5	.	CASSFSGEMETQYF	TGCGCCAGCAGCTTCTCGGGAGAGATGGAGACCCAGTACTTC
TRBD2	17	TRBV5-1	TRBJ2-7	few	CASSVIPGLAGSYEQYF	TGCGCCAGCAGCGTGATACCGGGACTAGCGGGTTCCTACGAGCAGTACTTC
.	14	TRBV6-1	TRBJ1-2	.	CASSEREGGYGYTF	TGTGCCAGCAGTGAACGAGAGGGAGGCTATGGCTACACCTTC
TRBD1	15	TRBV5-1	TRBJ2-2	.	CASSPRTGEGGELFF	TGCGCCAGCAGCCCTCGGACAGGGGAGGGCGGGGAGCTGTTTTTT
TRBD2	14	TRBV5-6	TRBJ2-5	.	CASSSIAGVETQYF	TGTGCCAGCAGCTCCATAGCGGGAGTGGAGACCCAGTACTTC
TRBD1	13	TRBV12-3/TRBV12-4	TRBJ2-3	few	CASSFKGADTQYF	TGTGCCAGCAGTTTCAAGGGGGCCGATACGCAGTATTTT
.	13	TRBV18	TRBJ2-7	.	CASSPPAGDEQYF	TGTGCCAGCTCACCACCGGCAGGGGACGAGCAGTACTTC
.	15	TRBV11-2	TRBJ1-6	once	CASSAWTAINSPLHF	TGTGCCAGCAGCGCCTGGACAGCAATCAATTCACCCCTCCACTTT
.	14	TRBV9	TRBJ1-4	.	CASSVAQRNEKLFF	TGTGCCAGCAGCGTAGCTCAGCGGAATGAAAAACTGTTTTTT
TRBD2	15	TRBV19	TRBJ2-5	.	CASSRTGTSGETQYF	TGTGCCAGTAGTCGAACCGGGACTAGCGGGGAGACCCAGTACTTC
.	14	TRBV18	TRBJ2-7	.	CASSPPASKREQYF	TGTGCCAGCTCGCCCCCGGCATCGAAGCGGGAGCAGTACTTC
TRBD1	14	TRBV27	TRBJ1-2	once	CASSPKTGVYGYTF	TGTGCCAGCAGTCCGAAGACAGGGGTATATGGCTACACCTTC
TRBD1	15	TRBV7-8	TRBJ2-7	.	CASSYRDRSSYEQYF	TGTGCCAGCAGTTATCGGGACAGGAGCTCCTACGAGCAGTACTTC
TRBD2	15	TRBV5-6	TRBJ2-7	.	CASSVRTSGTDEQYF	TGTGCCAGCAGCGTCCGGACTAGCGGGACAGACGAGCAGTACTTC
TRBD1	17	TRBV7-9	TRBJ2-7	.	CASSLAAQGWQSYEQYF	TGTGCCAGCAGCTTAGCCGCACAGGGGTGGCAATCCTACGAGCAGTACTTC
TRBD2	13	TRBV7-8	TRBJ2-5	.	CASNRREAGTQYF	TGTGCCAGCAATAGGCGGGAGGCAGGGACCCAGTACTTC
TRBD1	13	TRBV19	TRBJ2-7	.	CASSTAQGTEQYF	TGTGCCAGTAGTACCGCACAGGGGACCGAGCAGTACTTC